This TCR beta chain appears in the sequencing data of a study of CD8+ T cells in alopecia areata. Study outcomes and limitations: Many of the expanded lesional clones endured in scalp and blood while on tofacitinib. Sequences from scalp samples also cover resident alphabeta T cells of normal skin.

The treatment: oral pan-JAK inhibitor, 5-10 mg twice daily. Peripheral blood, together with lesional scalp punch biopsies, was collected from alopecia areata patients. CDR1 is MNHEY, CDR2 SVGAGI, per germline. There are 12 residues in the CDR3. Trimming stripped 7 bases from V and 8 bases from J, with 14 bases between. Of note for this clone: Its antigen remains unknown.

Extraction and reverse transcription of RNA yielded cDNA as the sequencing template. TCRdb's copy holds only in-frame clones and misses some; the assay was immunoSEQ multiplex PCR. The sample records about 160,000 clones, about three fifths being singletons. The sequence came from a human donor with alopecia areata. Source: CD4+ T cells sorted from blood, taken at week 4, from a patient treated with tofacitinib. The chain combines TRBV6-5 with TRBJ1-2, with D perhaps TRBD1 (6 bases). The CDR3 sequence: CASNAGAGGYTF. The DNA for the CDR3 is TGTGCCAGCAATGCGGGGGCAGGCGGCTACACCTTC.